This T cell receptor (beta chain) appears in the sequencing data of a study of cytomegalovirus exposure and HLA in healthy donors. Study as a whole: The roughly 120 million unique TCR beta sequences, from about 179 million T cells, were found by an earlier analysis.

Study-wide points: Reported performance of the classifier showed diagnosis of cytomegalovirus status with high specificity and sensitivity. After further analysis at a later stage, roughly 15,000 TCR beta sequences were associated with HLA alleles at 0.05 false discovery rate.

In regard to this clone: Its antigen remains unknown.

The study ran its PCR with 60 Vbeta and 13 Jbeta primers. Generated by immunoSEQ multiplex PCR, the TCRdb table keeps only in-frame clones and is missing some. The sample lists over 150,000 clones, under 85% seen once, with 1.6% in the top ten. The sequence was obtained from a man aged 50 to 60 in good health and CMV-seronegative. The sequenced material came from PBMCs.

In DNA, the CDR3 is TGTGCCAGCAGTGAGGCCGGGGGGACCACCGGGGAGCTGTTTTTT. Amino acid sequence: CASSEAGGTTGELFF. The chain is built from TRBV2 and TRBJ2-2, with 7 bases aligning to TRBD2. Germline values: CDR1 SNHLY, CDR2 FYNNEI. V lost 3 bases, J lost 4 bases, and 5 bases stayed unmatched. CDR3 size: 15 residues.